This T cell receptor beta chain was recorded in a study of shared clonotypes between healthy human individuals. Libraries were prepared by immunoSEQ multiplex PCR; TCRdb keeps only in-frame clonotypes and omits some of them. The profile covers roughly 650,000 clones, with 97% appearing a single time and approximately 0.057% taken by the ten largest. The CDR3 covers 17 residues. Germline V gene lookup returns CDR1 SGHTS and CDR2 YDEGEE. V was clipped by 5 bases and J by 2 bases, with 19 bases between them. The sequenced material came from naive CD4+ T cells sorted from blood. Subset: CD45RA+ positively selected. The rearrangement joins TRBV5-8 to TRBJ2-2; possibly TRBD2 for D (6 bases). The sequence came from a woman in her twenties or thirties in good health. CDR3 nucleotide sequence: TGTGCCAGCAGTCTTGTCGGGACTTCCCTCAACACCGGGGAGCTGTTTTTT. Amino acid sequence: CASSLVGTSLNTGELFF.